Here is one T cell receptor beta chain with its context. Its antigen is undetermined. The data were taken from a study of cytomegalovirus exposure and HLA in healthy donors. Both 60 Vbeta primers and 13 Jbeta primers went into the PCR. Assay: immunoSEQ multiplex PCR; the TCRdb copy retains only in-frame clones and omits some. The data hold around 100,000 clones, with more than 60% observed a single time. Study-wide points: Some highly shared sequence variants likely arose as a pipeline artifact.

The CDR3 has 15 residues. CDR1 is KGHSH, CDR2 LQKENI, per germline. V was pared by 1 base and J by 0 bases, with 8 bases between. This receptor was taken from a woman under 30 in good health and CMV-seropositive. The chain links TRBV18 to TRBJ2-3, with D possibly matching TRBD2 (5 bases). Specimen: PBMCs. CDR3 protein: CASSPRLASTDTQYF. CDR3 nucleotides: TGTGCCAGCTCACCACGTCTAGCTAGCACAGATACGCAGTATTTT.